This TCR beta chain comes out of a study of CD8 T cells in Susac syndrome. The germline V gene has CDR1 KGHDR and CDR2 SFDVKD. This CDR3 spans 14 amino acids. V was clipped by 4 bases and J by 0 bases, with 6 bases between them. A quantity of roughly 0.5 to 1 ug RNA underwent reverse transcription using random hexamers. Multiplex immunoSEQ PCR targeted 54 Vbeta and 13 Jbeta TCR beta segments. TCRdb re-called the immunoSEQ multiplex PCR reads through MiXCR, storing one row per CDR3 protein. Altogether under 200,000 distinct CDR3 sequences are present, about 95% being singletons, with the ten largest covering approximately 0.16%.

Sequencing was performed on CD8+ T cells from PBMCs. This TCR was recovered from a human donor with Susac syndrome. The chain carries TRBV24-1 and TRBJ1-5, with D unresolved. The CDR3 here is CATSEGYSNQPQHF. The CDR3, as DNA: TGTGCCACCAGTGAAGGGTATAGCAATCAGCCCCAGCATTTT.